This note documents a single T cell receptor (beta chain) sequence. The antigen is undetermined. J lost 2 bases, V lost 5 bases, and 12 bases had no gene match. CDR1 and CDR2 (germline): SGHNT, YENEEA. The CDR3 extends over 16 amino acids. This sample is drawn from a study of CD8 T cells in Susac syndrome. Random hexamers were used to reverse transcribe the RNA input (0.5 to 1 ug). The method of amplification for TCR beta CDR3 was immunoSEQ multiplex PCR, covering 54 Vbeta and 13 Jbeta. TCRdb re-derived calls from the immunoSEQ multiplex PCR reads in MiXCR, one entry per CDR3 protein. The table shows 200,000 to 300,000 distinct CDR3 sequences, with 95% to 97% occurring only once. Whole-study results and caveats: The CD4+ T cell repertoires from Susac syndrome exhibited no clonal expansion.

The patients with Susac syndrome were individuals who fulfilled the recently defined diagnostic criteria for disease that was either definite or probable. The chain employs TRBV11-3 and TRBJ2-7, with 7 bases lining up with TRBD2. The TCR comes from a human donor with Susac syndrome. The sequencing sample was made of CD4+ T cells from PBMCs. CDR3 bases: TGTGCCAGCAGCCCTCGGACTAGACTGGTTCCCTACGAGCAGTACTTC. Translated, it gives CASSPRTRLVPYEQYF. Filled out from reference TRBV11-3 and TRBJ2-7, the complete variable domain reads EAGVVQSPRYKIIEKKQPVAFWCNPISGHNTLYWYLQNLGQGPELLIRYENEEAVDDSQLPKDRFSAERLKGVDSTLKIQPAELGDSAVYLCASSPRTRLVPYEQYFGPGTRLTVT.